Below, 18 T cell receptor beta chains from the same sample are listed, as sequenced in a study of post-analysis software for immune sequencing data. Antigen specificity for these receptors is unknown. Included in the TCR beta cDNA libraries were unique molecular identifiers. TCRdb independently ran MiXCR on the PCR reads; one entry per CDR3 protein. The sample has roughly 800,000 distinct CDR3 sequences, roughly 27% seen once. Notes on the study in general: Among about 5 TRBV segments more frequent in patients than controls were TRBV5-6, TRBV5-1 and TRBV20-1.

Sequenced input: blood. The receptors were sampled from a girl aged 5 to 17 with multiple sclerosis.

The chain is built from TRBV10-1 and TRBJ1-1, with no clear D. The CDR3 consists of 13 residues. Trimming pared 7 bases from V and 0 bases from J, leaving 9 bases between. Germline V lookup: CDR1 WNHNN, CDR2 SYGVQD (reference sequence). As DNA, the CDR3 is TGCGCCAGCAAAGACGGCATGAACACTGAAGCTTTCTTT. Its protein is CASKDGMNTEAFF.

This clonotype was seen a few times. The chain employs TRBV5-5 and TRBJ1-2; 8 bases line up with TRBD1. Trimming cost V 5 bases and J 8 bases; bases outside gene matches: 11. The CDR3 extends over 14 amino acids. The germline V gene encodes CDR1 SGHKS and CDR2 YYEKEE (reference sequence). DNA for the CDR3: TGTGCCAGCAGGCGACAGGGGTCTCTCTACGGCTACACCTTC. Its translation: CASRRQGSLYGYTF.

For the CDR3, the DNA is TGCAGTGCTAGAGATCACGTGGGGCGTGCGGACATTCAGCCCCAGCATTTT. Translating gives CSARDHVGRADIQPQHF. The rearrangement links TRBV20-1 to TRBJ1-5; D possibly corresponds to TRBD1 (5 bases). The length of the CDR3 is 17 residues. The V gene's germline CDR1 is DFQATT and CDR2 SNEGSKA (reference sequence). V was trimmed by 0 bases and J by 6 bases, leaving 21 bases between them.

This chain joins TRBV20-1 and TRBJ1-5; tentative D call: TRBD1 (5 bases). CDR1 DFQATT and CDR2 SNEGSKA come from the germline V gene (reference sequence). This CDR3 is built from 15 residues. V dropped 0 bases and J dropped 0 bases, with 9 bases sitting between them. Here the CDR3 reads CSARDRQTSNQPQHF. In nucleotides, the CDR3 is TGCAGTGCTAGAGATCGACAGACTAGCAATCAGCCCCAGCATTTT.

This chain uses TRBV11-2 with TRBJ1-1; D not certain. CDR3 length: 11 residues. Per germline, CDR1 SGHAT and CDR2 FQNNGV. V lost 5 bases, J lost 5 bases, and 6 bases lay in between. CDR3 loop: CASSTETEAFF. Written as DNA, the CDR3 is TGTGCCAGCAGCACCGAAACTGAAGCTTTCTTT. The variable domain in full, completed from reference TRBV11-2 and TRBJ1-1, reads EAGVAQSPRYKIIEKRQSVAFWCNPISGHATLYWYQQILGQGPKLLIQFQNNGVVDDSQLPKDRFSAERLKGVDSTLKIQPAKLEDSAVYLCASSTETEAFFGQGTRLTVV.

This clonotype turned up a few times. The rearrangement links TRBV18 to TRBJ2-7; 7 bases are shared with TRBD2. Looked up from germline, CDR1 is KGHSH and CDR2 is LQKENI. This CDR3 region has 16 residues. With 6 bases clipped from V and 3 bases from J, the junction kept 14 bases outside the gene matches. CDR3 sequence reads: CASSERASGVLYEQYF. CDR3 sequence (DNA): TGTGCCAGCTCCGAGCGGGCTAGCGGCGTCCTCTACGAGCAGTACTTC.

This clonotype was seen only a few times. The chain joins TRBV5-1 to TRBJ2-5; 8 nucleotides agree with TRBD1. CDR1 is SGHRS, CDR2 YFSETQ, per germline. V gave up 4 bases and J gave up 7 bases; unmatched junction bases: 12. The CDR3 is made up of 15 amino acids. CDR3 loop: CASSTRGTGLWTQYF. Here the CDR3 DNA reads TGCGCCAGCAGCACTAGGGGGACAGGACTTTGGACCCAGTACTTC. The full variable domain, rest sourced from reference TRBV5-1 and TRBJ2-5, is KAGVTQTPRYLIKTRGQQVTLSCSPISGHRSVSWYQQTPGQGLQFLFEYFSETQRNKGNFPGRFSGRQFSNSRSEMNVSTLELGDSALYLCASSTRGTGLWTQYFGPGTRLLVL.

This clonotype was observed many times. The J gene is TRBJ2-3, the V gene TRBV6-1; no firm D call. The CDR3 sequence is 15 residues long. V dropped 3 bases and J dropped 5 bases, with 15 bases sitting between them. Germline values: CDR1 MNHNS, CDR2 SASEGT. The CDR3 bases are TGTGCCAGCAGTGACAGTCGACACTACAGAGATACGCAGTATTTT. Residues: CASSDSRHYRDTQYF.

This clonotype was seen more than once but under ten times. This rearrangement joins TRBV4-1 to TRBJ2-3, with D uncertain. Trimming stripped 0 bases from V and 2 bases from J, with 15 bases between. Looked up from germline, CDR1 is MGHRA and CDR2 is YSYEKL. The CDR3 has 17 amino acids. CDR3 protein: CASSQERRAYHTDTQYF. In DNA, the CDR3 is TGCGCCAGCAGCCAAGAGAGAAGGGCCTATCACACAGATACGCAGTATTTT.

This clonotype was observed a handful of times. J is TRBJ1-2 and V is TRBV10-3; no clear D gene. The CDR3 totals 11 residues. The V end lost 2 bases, the J end lost 8 bases, and 6 bases lay between the germline ends. CDR1 ENHRY and CDR2 SYGVKD come from the germline V gene. The CDR3 loop is CAISEPEGYTF. CDR3 DNA sequence: TGTGCCATCAGTGAGCCGGAGGGCTACACCTTC.

The chain employs TRBV5-6 and TRBJ1-4; D is undetermined. Germline lookup yields CDR1 SGHDT and CDR2 YYEEEE. V was clipped by 0 bases and J by 10 bases, with 7 bases between them. The CDR3 totals 12 residues. The CDR3 is CASSLVRGKLFF. CDR3 DNA sequence: TGTGCCAGCAGCTTGGTTCGGGGAAAACTGTTTTTT.

This clonotype was counted a single time. This may be a read error: a much more frequent sequence differs by one nucleotide. V usage is TRBV14 and J usage is TRBJ2-4; D gene ambiguous. The length of the CDR3 is 12 residues. Germline-derived CDR1 and CDR2 are SGHDN and FVKESK. The V and J ends lost 0 bases and 13 bases respectively, with 10 bases between them. The CDR3, as DNA: TGTGCCAGCAGCCAAGATTGGGTAAAGCAGTACTTC. It yields the protein CASSQDWVKQYF.

The rearrangement uses TRBV20-1 and TRBJ1-1; D uncertain. The CDR3 extends over 16 amino acids. Trimming left V 0 bases short and J 0 bases short, with 14 bases between. Germline CDR1 and CDR2: DFQATT and SNEGSKA (reference sequence). The DNA of the CDR3 is TGCAGTGCTAGAGATCGGGCGGACCCCATGAACACTGAAGCTTTCTTT. Protein product: CSARDRADPMNTEAFF.

The chain joins TRBV20-1 to TRBJ1-2; D uncertain. Trimming removed 0 bases at V and 4 bases at J, with 18 bases between. Germline V CDR1 and CDR2: DFQATT, SNEGSKA (reference sequence). The CDR3 consists of 16 residues. The CDR3 protein is CSARDFNEALGYGYTF. CDR3 nucleotides: TGCAGTGCTAGAGATTTCAACGAGGCGCTGGGCTATGGCTACACCTTC.

The gene calls are TRBV20-1 and TRBJ1-6; TRBD1 agrees at 9 bases. Germline CDR1 DFQATT, CDR2 SNEGSKA (reference sequence). CDR3 length: 15 residues. After removal of 6 bases from V and 7 bases from J, the junction contained 10 bases not matched to a gene. Here the CDR3 reads CSASPSGQGNSPLHF. In DNA form, the CDR3 reads TGCAGTGCCTCACCGTCAGGACAGGGGAATTCACCCCTCCACTTT.

This clonotype was recorded a few times. In nucleotides, the CDR3 is TGTGCCAGCAGCTTGCCGGCGGAAGATAATGAAAAACTGTTTTTT. Translating it yields CASSLPAEDNEKLFF. The chain carries TRBV5-5 and TRBJ1-4, with D unclear. The CDR3 has 15 amino acids. Germline values: CDR1 SGHKS, CDR2 YYEKEE (reference sequence). V was pared by 1 base and J by 4 bases, with 11 bases between.

This clonotype was seen only a few times. This sequence joins TRBV28 and TRBJ1-2, with TRBD1 matching over 7 bases. The germline CDR1 and CDR2 sequences are MDHEN and SYDVKM. The CDR3 extends over 13 amino acids. With 8 bases clipped from V and 7 bases from J, the junction kept 10 bases outside the gene matches. Here the CDR3 reads CASHVTGSGGYTF. The CDR3 region has the DNA TGTGCCAGCCATGTGACAGGGTCCGGTGGCTACACCTTC.

This clonotype was seen more than once but under ten times. This chain uses TRBV5-1 with TRBJ2-1; a weak D match, TRBD2 (5 bases). This CDR3 is built from 16 residues. V gave up 0 bases and J gave up 3 bases, with 13 bases separating them. Germline V gene sequence: CDR1 SGHRS, CDR2 YFSETQ. The CDR3 nucleotides read TGCGCCAGCAGCTTGGGTCCCAGCGGTAGCTACAATGAGCAGTTCTTC. Protein: CASSLGPSGSYNEQFF.